These 7 T cell receptor beta chains share one sample of origin, sequenced in a study of T cells in Graves' hyperthyroidism and ophthalmopathy. TCR beta CDR3 regions were amplified from RNA transcripts. In the first-round RT-PCR of the TCR CDR3, the HTBI primer set was used. TCRdb redid the calling of the multiplex PCR reads with MiXCR, one entry per CDR3 protein. The sample records fewer than 200,000 distinct CDR3 sequences, about 9.4% being singletons. Sequencing used blood. The receptor set was obtained from a woman between 18 and 29 years old with Graves' hyperthyroidism that later progressed to Graves' ophthalmopathy.

This clonotype was observed at least ten times. J is TRBJ2-1 and V is TRBV11-3; 8 positions match TRBD1. The V gene's germline CDR1 is SGHNT and CDR2 YENEEA. The CDR3 runs 15 residues. The ends lost 1 base at V and 6 bases at J; junction bases unmatched: 5. The CDR3 region has the DNA TGTGCCAGCAGCTTAGGTGGGACAGGCAGCAATGAGCAGTTCTTC. Translating gives CASSLGGTGSNEQFF.

This clonotype was recorded at least ten times. V is TRBV6-5 and J is TRBJ1-4; D is uncertain. Looked up from germline, CDR1 is MNHEY and CDR2 is SVGAGI. There are 16 residues in the CDR3. Trimming removed 2 bases at V and 4 bases at J, with 14 bases between. The CDR3 sequence: CASSYGRGYYNEKLFF. In nucleotides, the CDR3 is TGTGCCAGCAGTTACGGGCGCGGGTACTATAATGAAAAACTGTTTTTT.

This clonotype was seen repeatedly, ten times or more. The V gene is TRBV30, the J gene TRBJ2-7, with D tentatively TRBD2 (5 bases). Germline CDR1 and CDR2: GTSNPN and SVGIG (reference sequence). The CDR3 covers 14 residues. Trimming removed 0 bases at V and 6 bases at J, with 15 bases between. CDR3 bases: TGTGCCTGGAGTGTAGTAAGCGGTGGTTCCGAGCAGTACTTC. Translating gives CAWSVVSGGSEQYF.

This clonotype was recorded many times. The chain uses TRBV15 and TRBJ1-2; maybe TRBD1 (5 bases). Germline CDR1 is LNHNV and CDR2 is YYDKDF (reference sequence). V was clipped by 1 base and J by 2 bases, with 5 bases between them. The CDR3 has 13 amino acids. The CDR3 region has the DNA TGTGCCACCAGCAGAGGGGGCAACTATGGCTACACCTTC. This sequence encodes CATSRGGNYGYTF.

This clonotype was found many times. The rearrangement uses TRBV3-1 and TRBJ2-1; 15 bases line up with TRBD2. Trimming removed 4 bases from V and 7 bases from J; junction bases left unmatched: 2. The CDR3 covers 15 residues. The germline V gene has CDR1 LGHDT and CDR2 YNNKEL (reference sequence). Written as DNA, the CDR3 is TGTGCCAGCAGCCTCGGGACTAGCGGGAGGAATGAGCAGTTCTTC. Translating gives CASSLGTSGRNEQFF.

This clonotype was observed at least ten times. The CDR3 nucleotides read TGTGCCAGCAGTTTACTGACAGGGGGCATAGGCGGGGAGCTGTTTTTT. This encodes CASSLLTGGIGGELFF. The chain employs TRBV27 and TRBJ2-2, with TRBD1 identical over 10 bases. Germline V CDR1 and CDR2: MNHEY, SMNVEV (reference sequence). V lost 2 bases to trimming and J lost 7 bases; unmatched junction nucleotides: 7. The CDR3 is made up of 16 amino acids.

On this clonotype: A read error may explain this, as a much larger clone is one base away. The chain carries TRBV24-1 and TRBJ2-3; D unclear. CDR1 is KGHDR and CDR2 is SFDVKD in the germline V gene. The V end lost 1 base, the J end lost 2 bases, and 12 bases lay between the germline ends. The CDR3 totals 16 residues. Here the CDR3 reads CATSDFTERYTDTQYF. In nucleotides, the CDR3 is TGTGCCACCAGTGATTTTACAGAGCGCTACACAGATACGCAGTATTTT.